Listed here are 31 T cell receptor beta chains from one sample, sequenced in a study of T cell responses to AZD1222 COVID-19 vaccine. The assay was immunoSEQ multiplex PCR, and TCRdb's table has in-frame clones only and misses some. The data hold 35,000 to 50,000 clones, with roughly 78% observed a single time. Sequenced material: peripheral blood, taken 28 days after the second dose of the MenACWY control vaccine. All receptors come from an adult who received the MenACWY meningococcal vaccine as a control.

This rearrangement joins TRBV10-3 to TRBJ2-7; TRBD2 is a possible D gene (6 bases). Trimming cost V 4 bases and J 2 bases, with 21 bases left between them. Germline CDR1 and CDR2: ENHRY and SYGVKD. The CDR3 extends over 17 amino acids. The CDR3 reads CAISGNPRVAVTYEQYF. The CDR3 DNA follows: TGTGCCATCAGTGGAAACCCGAGGGTAGCGGTTACCTACGAGCAGTACTTC.

The V call is TRBV4-1, the J call TRBJ2-2; D not resolved. CDR3 length: 13 residues. From germline, CDR1 is MGHRA and CDR2 YSYEKL. Trimming pared 0 bases from V and 6 bases from J, leaving 5 bases between. Here the CDR3 DNA reads TGCGCCAGCAGCCAAGAAGGGTCCGGGGAGCTGTTTTTT. This sequence encodes CASSQEGSGELFF.

This rearrangement joins TRBV6-1 to TRBJ1-2; 7 bases align to TRBD1. V was pared by 0 bases and J by 4 bases, with 5 bases of the junction left unmatched. Germline V gene lookup returns CDR1 MNHNS and CDR2 SASEGT. This CDR3 region has 15 residues. The CDR3 loop reads CASSEAVGQLYGYTF. CDR3 sequence (DNA): TGTGCCAGCAGTGAAGCGGTGGGACAGCTCTATGGCTACACCTTC.

This sequence joins TRBV6-2 or TRBV6-3 and TRBJ2-5; tentatively, D is TRBD2 (6 bases). Trimming took 0 bases from V and 1 from J, leaving 12 bases between them. The germline V gene encodes CDR1 MNHEY and CDR2 SVGEGT. The CDR3 contains 16 residues. In DNA form, the CDR3 reads TGTGCCAGCAGTTACTCTACGGGGGATATCCAAGAGACCCAGTACTTC. It translates to CASSYSTGDIQETQYF.

V usage is TRBV5-1 and J usage is TRBJ2-2; D is ambiguous. CDR3 size: 16 residues. V lost 0 bases to trimming and J lost 4 bases, with 13 bases between them. Germline CDR1 is SGHRS and CDR2 is YFSETQ. The DNA for the CDR3 is TGCGCCAGCAGCTTGGAAGGGAATCTACCCACCGGGGAGCTGTTTTTT. The encoded protein is CASSLEGNLPTGELFF.

The table lists this clone with a count of one. V is TRBV18 and J is TRBJ1-5, with D perhaps TRBD1 (5 bases). Trimming left V 3 bases short and J 4 bases short, with 10 bases between. This CDR3 has 14 residues. Germline assignment: CDR1 KGHSH and CDR2 LQKENI. CDR3 DNA: TGTGCCAGCTCACCGGCCCCAGGGAATCAGCCCCAGCATTTT. Translating gives CASSPAPGNQPQHF.

J is TRBJ2-7 and V is TRBV21-1; the table's D call, TRBD2, has no DNA check behind it. TRBV21-1 is flagged as a pseudogene. The CDR3 has 16 amino acids. CDR3 in DNA: TGTGCCAGCAGCAAAGGGGGTAGCGGGGGATCCTACGAGCAGTACGTC. It translates to CASSKGGSGGSYEQYV.

The genes are TRBV9 and TRBJ1-1, with D hard to call. The germline V and J ends were trimmed by 4 bases and 1 base, with 8 bases remaining between them. The germline gives CDR1 SGDLS, CDR2 YYNGEE. This CDR3 contains 13 residues. CDR3 DNA sequence: TGTGCCAGCAGCCCCGGGCAGAACACTGAAGCTTTCTTT. Translation gives CASSPGQNTEAFF.

This clone showed up just once. The chain carries TRBV2 and TRBJ1-2; 9 nucleotides agree with TRBD1. The CDR3 runs 13 residues. Germline V CDR1 and CDR2: SNHLY, FYNNEI. The J segment lost 4 bases and the V segment lost 5 bases, leaving 2 bases of the junction unmatched. CDR3 amino acids: CASSSTGGYGYTF. The CDR3 coding sequence is TGTGCCAGCAGTTCGACAGGGGGCTATGGCTACACCTTC.

A few counts support this clone. The chain has TRBV7-9 and TRBJ1-6; D call uncertain. This CDR3 region has 14 residues. V was shortened by 5 bases and J by 7 bases, with 12 bases between the two germline ends. Germline V gene sequence: CDR1 SEHNR, CDR2 FQNEAQ (reference sequence). CDR3 DNA: TGTGCCAGCAGCAAAGAACAGCTAAATTCACCCCTCCACTTT. It codes for CASSKEQLNSPLHF.

The gene calls are TRBV28 and TRBJ2-7, with TRBD1 matching 10 bases. CDR3 size: 13 residues. The ends lost 6 bases at V and 7 bases at J; junction bases unmatched: 6. The germline gives CDR1 MDHEN, CDR2 SYDVKM. CDR3 nucleotide sequence: TGTGCCAGCAGGGGGACAGGGGCGGGGGAGCAGTACTTC. Encoded protein: CASRGTGAGEQYF. Filled out from reference TRBV28 and TRBJ2-7, the complete variable domain reads DVKVTQSSRYLVKRTGEKVFLECVQDMDHENMFWYRQDPGLGLRLIYFSYDVKMKEKGDIPEGYSVSREKKERFSLILESASTNQTSMYLCASRGTGAGEQYFGPGTRLTVT.

V gene TRBV30 combines with J gene TRBJ2-5, with 14 bases matching TRBD2. Germline assignment: CDR1 GTSNPN and CDR2 SVGIG (reference sequence). CDR3 length: 14 residues. V gave up 8 bases and J gave up 4 bases; unmatched junction bases: 6. CDR3 protein: CAGLTSGRGETQYF. The CDR3 nucleotides are TGTGCCGGCTTGACTAGCGGGAGGGGAGAGACCCAGTACTTC.

CDR3 nucleotide sequence: TGTGCCAGCAGTGCTAGAAGGGGCACCGGGGAGCTGTTTTTT. Encoded protein: CASSARRGTGELFF. The V and J genes are TRBV2 and TRBJ2-2; perhaps TRBD1 as D (5 bases). Trimming left V 4 bases short and J 4 bases short, with 10 bases between. The V gene's germline CDR1 is SNHLY and CDR2 FYNNEI. This CDR3 has 14 amino acids. The entire variable domain, with the rest obtained from reference TRBV2 and TRBJ2-2, is as follows: EPEVTQTPSHQVTQMGQEVILRCVPISNHLYFYWYRQILGQKVEFLVSFYNNEISEKSEIFDDQFSVERPDGSNFTLKIRSTKLEDSAMYFCASSARRGTGELFFGEGSRLTVL.

The CDR3 DNA is TGTGCCAGCAGTGATCATGGGGGCTCTGGAAACACCATATATTTT. Its translation is CASSDHGGSGNTIYF. V and J are TRBV25-1 and TRBJ1-3, with D possibly being TRBD1 (5 bases). Germline lookup yields CDR1 MGHDK and CDR2 SYGVNS. This CDR3 comprises 15 residues. V lost 3 bases to trimming and J lost 0 bases, with 9 bases between them.

This chain links TRBV2 with TRBJ1-4; no firm D call. V dropped 5 bases and J dropped 0 bases, with 10 bases sitting between them. Germline CDR1 and CDR2: SNHLY and FYNNEI. The CDR3 covers 15 residues. The CDR3 is CASSQYRTTNEKLFF. The CDR3 nucleotides are TGTGCCAGCAGTCAGTACAGAACAACTAATGAAAAACTGTTTTTT.

For the CDR3, the DNA is TGTGCCAGCAGCCATTTTTCAGGGTACGAGCAGTACTTC. It codes for CASSHFSGYEQYF. The rearrangement uses TRBV14 and TRBJ2-7, with D tentatively TRBD1 (5 bases). The germline gives CDR1 SGHDN, CDR2 FVKESK. This CDR3 comprises 13 residues. V was shortened by 3 bases and J by 4 bases, with 10 bases between the two germline ends.

The V and J genes are TRBV5-1 and TRBJ2-7, with D maybe TRBD2 (5 bases). V shed 2 bases and J shed 6 bases, with 12 bases lying between them. The CDR3 is 13 residues long. Germline V CDR1 and CDR2: SGHRS, YFSETQ. The CDR3, as DNA: TGCGCCAGCAGCTTCGGAGGAGGCATCGAGCAGTACTTC. This codes for CASSFGGGIEQYF.

This clone rates as medium-sized (0.01 to 0.1%). J is TRBJ1-6 and V is TRBV19, with 7 bases matching TRBD1. CDR3 length equals 12 residues. From germline, CDR1 is LNHDA and CDR2 SQIVND (reference sequence). The V gene end was trimmed by 4 bases and the J gene end by 11 bases; junction bases not matched to a gene: 2. CDR3 bases: TGTGCCAGTAGTAACGACAGGGCACCCCTCCACTTT. It translates to CASSNDRAPLHF.

This clone was picked up a small number of times. This chain joins TRBV27 and TRBJ1-3; D remains ambiguous. The CDR3 covers 14 residues. Germline values: CDR1 MNHEY, CDR2 SMNVEV (reference sequence). Trimming took off 7 bases at V and 0 bases at J, with 10 bases between the two ends. CDR3 region: CASMERRSGNTIYF. For the CDR3, the DNA is TGTGCCAGCATGGAACGGCGCTCTGGAAACACCATATATTTT.

V is TRBV9 and J is TRBJ2-1; D may correspond to TRBD1 or TRBD2 (6 bases each). The length of the CDR3 is 14 residues. CDR1 and CDR2 (germline): SGDLS, YYNGEE. V lost 0 bases and J 9 bases, leaving 13 bases between the germline ends. The CDR3 sequence: CASSVVMGGSEQFF. DNA for the CDR3: TGTGCCAGCAGCGTAGTTATGGGGGGCAGTGAGCAGTTCTTC.

The rearrangement uses TRBV27 and TRBJ1-5, with a weak D call TRBD1 (5 bases). The CDR3 is made up of 13 amino acids. Germline CDR1 reads MNHEY; CDR2 reads SMNVEV (reference sequence). The V gene lost 3 bases and the J gene lost 4 bases, with 7 bases spanning the gap. The CDR3 nucleotides read TGTGCCAGCAGTTTGAGGGGTAATCAGCCCCAGCATTTT. The encoded protein is CASSLRGNQPQHF.

The chain links TRBV29-1 to TRBJ1-2, with D uncertain. The V gene's germline CDR1 is SQVTM and CDR2 ANQGSEA. The ends were cut back, 4 bases at V and 3 bases at J, with 12 bases in the middle. The CDR3 covers 13 residues. This chain's CDR3 is CSVAGKLDYGYTF. In nucleotides, the CDR3 is TGCAGCGTTGCGGGCAAGCTAGACTATGGCTACACCTTC. Supplemented by reference TRBV29-1 and TRBJ1-2, the full variable domain reads SAVISQKPSRDICQRGTSLTIQCQVDSQVTMMFWYRQQPGQSLTLIATANQGSEATYESGFVIDKFPISRPNLTFSTLTVSNMSPEDSSIYLCSVAGKLDYGYTFGSGTRLTVV.

This chain connects TRBV7-9 to TRBJ1-4; no clear D gene. Germline-derived CDR1 and CDR2 are SEHNR and FQNEAQ (reference sequence). V was cut by 4 bases and J by 0 bases, with 18 bases left in between. The CDR3 consists of 18 residues. The CDR3 loop reads CASSSRTLERATNEKLFF. The DNA for the CDR3 is TGTGCCAGCAGCTCCCGAACATTAGAACGTGCAACTAATGAAAAACTGTTTTTT.

This clone was picked up a small number of times. The chain combines TRBV11-1 with TRBJ2-3; possibly TRBD2 for D (6 bases). The V gene lost 6 bases and the J gene lost 2 bases, with 12 bases spanning the gap. Germline values: CDR1 SGHAT, CDR2 FQDESV (reference sequence). This CDR3 has 14 amino acids. CDR3 in amino acids: CASRFRDSTDTQYF. As DNA, the CDR3 is TGTGCCAGCAGATTCCGGGACTCCACAGATACGCAGTATTTT.

The V and J genes are TRBV11-3 and TRBJ1-1; D is perhaps TRBD1 (5 bases). In germline, CDR1 is SGHNT, CDR2 YENEEA. This CDR3 has 14 residues. Between the trimmed V and J ends, which lost 1 base and 8 bases, there was a span of 14 bases. CDR3 coding DNA: TGTGCCAGCAGCTTAGCCCCGGGGACGCAGGAAGCTTTCTTT. Translation: CASSLAPGTQEAFF. The full variable domain, in which reference TRBV11-3 and TRBJ1-1 provide the parts outside the CDR3, is EAGVVQSPRYKIIEKKQPVAFWCNPISGHNTLYWYLQNLGQGPELLIRYENEEAVDDSQLPKDRFSAERLKGVDSTLKIQPAELGDSAVYLCASSLAPGTQEAFFGQGTRLTVV.

The V and J genes are TRBV27 and TRBJ2-1; D remains unclear. V was shortened by 2 bases and J by 4 bases, with 12 bases between the two germline ends. The CDR3 covers 15 residues. From germline, CDR1 is MNHEY and CDR2 SMNVEV (reference sequence). CDR3 residues: CASSLLPAAYNEQFF. In nucleotides, the CDR3 is TGTGCCAGCAGTTTACTCCCGGCAGCTTACAATGAGCAGTTCTTC.

This clone was detected a few times. CDR3 bases: TGTGCCAGCAGCCACGGTGGCGAACCCCTCCACTTT. It specifies CASSHGGEPLHF. The chain couples TRBV3-1 (or the pseudogene TRBV3-2) to TRBJ1-6; D not resolved. This CDR3 is 12 amino acids long. With 3 bases removed from V and 12 bases from J, the gap between germline ends came to 9 bases. Germline values: CDR1 LGHDT, CDR2 YNNKEL (reference sequence).

The chain couples TRBV5-4 to TRBJ2-5; 7 nucleotides align to TRBD1. CDR1 is SGHNT, CDR2 YYREEE, per germline (reference sequence). V gave up 4 bases and J gave up 3 bases; unmatched junction bases: 12. CDR3 length: 16 residues. The CDR3 DNA follows: TGTGCCAGCAGCGGTAGGACAGGACCCGTAAAAGAGACCCAGTACTTC. Protein: CASSGRTGPVKETQYF.

The gene calls are TRBV6-1 and TRBJ2-3; 7 bases align to TRBD2. The CDR3 length is 16 residues. In germline, CDR1 is MNHNS, CDR2 SASEGT. Trimming took 1 base from V and 8 from J; bases not matched to a gene: 12. This chain's CDR3 is CASSEVASGPPGTQYF. CDR3 nucleotides: TGTGCCAGCAGTGAAGTGGCTAGCGGCCCTCCCGGTACGCAGTATTTT.

The J gene is TRBJ2-1, the V gene TRBV6-4; 8 nucleotides align to TRBD1. With 5 bases clipped from V and 3 bases from J, the junction kept 6 bases outside the gene matches. Per the germline V gene, CDR1 is MRHNA and CDR2 is SNTAGT. The CDR3 is 15 amino acids. The CDR3 sequence: CASSPGTGDYNEQFF. CDR3 coding DNA: TGTGCCAGCAGTCCCGGGACAGGAGACTACAATGAGCAGTTCTTC.

The chain employs TRBV28 and TRBJ1-6, with D perhaps matching TRBD1 (5 bases). The V end lost 5 bases, the J end lost 6 bases, and 17 bases lay between the germline ends. This CDR3 is built from 16 residues. The V gene's germline CDR1 is MDHEN and CDR2 SYDVKM. The CDR3 DNA reads TGTGCCAGCAGTGGCATGGGGGGGAACCTTAATTCACCCCTCCACTTT. This translates into CASSGMGGNLNSPLHF.